This T cell receptor beta chain was profiled in a study of cytotoxic CD8 clonotypes in ibrutinib-treated CLL. The assay was immunoSEQ multiplex PCR, and TCRdb's table has in-frame clones only and misses some. The sample yields over 110,000 clones, 85% to 95% seen once. Germline V lookup: CDR1 SGDLS, CDR2 YYNGEE. This CDR3 region has 16 residues. J was trimmed by 7 bases and V by 4 bases; bases with no gene match: 14. The chain links TRBV9 to TRBJ1-2; TRBD1 matches at 9 bases. The source material was PBMCs, sampled after 12 months of ibrutinib treatment. The source is a human donor with chronic lymphocytic leukemia. As DNA, the CDR3 is TGTGCCAGCAGCCCCCGGACAGGGGAGGCGTCTAGTGGCTACACCTTC. This codes for CASSPRTGEASSGYTF. Drawing the rest from reference TRBV9 and TRBJ1-2, the complete variable domain is DSGVTQTPKHLITATGQRVTLRCSPRSGDLSVYWYQQSLDQGLQFLIQYYNGEERAKGNILERFSAQQFPDLHSELNLSSLELGDSALYFCASSPRTGEASSGYTFGSGTRLTVV.